A single sample gave rise to the 22 T cell receptor beta chains below, sequenced in a study of CD8 T cells in Susac syndrome. A quantity of about 0.45 to 1 ug RNA underwent reverse transcription using random hexamers. MiXCR was run by TCRdb on the immunoSEQ multiplex PCR reads, yielding one entry per CDR3 protein. The sample lists 300,000 to 350,000 distinct CDR3 sequences; about 90% were seen once. Sequenced material: CD4+ T cells from PBMCs. The receptors stem from a human donor with multiple sclerosis.

The gene calls are TRBV3-1 and TRBJ1-1; D call uncertain. In germline, CDR1 is LGHDT, CDR2 YNNKEL (reference sequence). V was shortened by 4 bases and J by 8 bases, with 11 bases between the two germline ends. The CDR3 consists of 12 residues. CDR3 loop: CASSLAGLEAFF. The CDR3 bases are TGTGCCAGCAGCCTTGCAGGTCTAGAAGCTTTCTTT.

J is TRBJ2-1 and V is TRBV20-1; D may match TRBD1 or TRBD2 (5 bases each). Trimming took off 6 bases at V and 9 bases at J, with 21 bases between the two ends. Per germline, CDR1 DFQATT and CDR2 SNEGSKA (reference sequence). The CDR3 has 14 residues. This CDR3 is CSADGPGGLREQFF. The CDR3 DNA is TGCAGTGCCGACGGCCCTGGGGGATTGCGTGAGCAGTTCTTC.

The chain joins TRBV18 to TRBJ2-1, with TRBD1 matching over 8 bases. Germline V gene lookup returns CDR1 KGHSH and CDR2 LQKENI. CDR3 length: 16 residues. The ends lost 0 bases at V and 4 bases at J; junction bases unmatched: 5. The DNA for the CDR3 is TGTGCCAGCTCACCACCGCAGACAGGGGTTTACAATGAGCAGTTCTTC. Its translation is CASSPPQTGVYNEQFF.

The chain recombines TRBV29-1 with TRBJ2-5; D gene unclear. Per the germline V gene, CDR1 is SQVTM and CDR2 is ANQGSEA. This CDR3 is 10 amino acids long. Between the trimmed V and J ends, which lost 7 bases and 4 bases, there was a span of 7 bases. In nucleotides, the CDR3 is TGCAGCGGCGCCGGAGAGACCCAGTACTTC. It yields the protein CSGAGETQYF.

CDR3 sequence: CASSLGGRQDNEQFF. CDR3 DNA: TGTGCCAGCAGCTTGGGCGGGAGACAGGACAATGAGCAGTTCTTC. The rearrangement joins TRBV5-4 to TRBJ2-1; perhaps TRBD2 as D (7 bases). The CDR3 contains 15 residues. Germline CDR1 is SGHNT and CDR2 is YYREEE (reference sequence). V was shortened by 0 bases and J by 5 bases, with 12 bases between the two germline ends. Supplemented by reference TRBV5-4 and TRBJ2-1, the full variable domain reads ETGVTQSPTHLIKTRGQQVTLRCSSQSGHNTVSWYQQALGQGPQFIFQYYREEENGRGNFPPRFSGLQFPNYSSELNVNALELDDSALYLCASSLGGRQDNEQFFGPGTRLTVL.

This chain joins TRBV7-9 and TRBJ2-3; no reliable D call. This CDR3 has 14 amino acids. V shed 1 base and J shed 4 bases, with 9 bases lying between them. Germline CDR1 reads SEHNR; CDR2 reads FQNEAQ (reference sequence). This CDR3 is CASSLGYMADTQYF. The CDR3 nucleotides read TGTGCCAGCAGCTTAGGGTACATGGCAGATACGCAGTATTTT. The complete variable domain, with remaining parts taken from reference TRBV7-9 and TRBJ2-3, reads DTGVSQNPRHKITKRGQNVTFRCDPISEHNRLYWYRQTLGQGPEFLTYFQNEAQLEKSRLLSDRFSAERPKGSFSTLEIQRTEQGDSAMYLCASSLGYMADTQYFGPGTRLTVL.

V and J are TRBV20-1 and TRBJ2-1; 10 bases map to TRBD2. The V segment lost 8 bases and the J segment 7 bases; nucleotides outside the gene matches: 8. The CDR3 loop spans 13 amino acids. Germline V gene lookup returns CDR1 DFQATT and CDR2 SNEGSKA (reference sequence). As DNA, the CDR3 is TGCAGTCCTCTAGCGGGAGTGGGTAATGAGCAGTTCTTC. Translation: CSPLAGVGNEQFF.

This clonotype was seen a few times. The chain is built from TRBV7-2 and TRBJ1-2; D gene unclear. CDR1 is SGHTA, CDR2 FQGNSA, per germline. CDR3 length: 13 amino acids. Trimming took off 5 bases at V and 5 bases at J, with 12 bases between the two ends. CDR3 residues: CASSPKAGYGYTF. The CDR3, as DNA: TGTGCCAGCAGCCCAAAGGCTGGATATGGCTACACCTTC.

The chain carries TRBV12-3 or TRBV12-4 and TRBJ2-3; 12 bases map to TRBD2. The CDR3 covers 17 residues. V lost 5 bases, J lost 5 bases, and 11 bases stayed unmatched. DNA of the CDR3: TGTGCCAGCAGTCGACCTGTTAGACTAGCGGGAGTAGATACGCAGTATTTT. The encoded protein is CASSRPVRLAGVDTQYF.

This rearrangement joins TRBV7-9 to TRBJ2-1; D might be TRBD2 (6 bases). CDR3 length equals 14 residues. The germline V gene has CDR1 SEHNR and CDR2 FQNEAQ (reference sequence). The V end was cut by 2 bases, the J end by 2 bases, with 7 bases between. CDR3 DNA: TGTGCCAGCAGCTTATCTAGCGCCTACAATGAGCAGTTCTTC. Translated: CASSLSSAYNEQFF.

The CDR3 spells CASRDGLAGAGEQFF. Here the CDR3 DNA reads TGTGCCAGCAGGGATGGACTAGCGGGAGCGGGGGAGCAGTTCTTC. The chain employs TRBV6-2 or TRBV6-3 and TRBJ2-1; 13 bases agree with TRBD2. V lost 6 bases to trimming and J lost 10 bases; unmatched junction nucleotides: 9. This CDR3 spans 15 amino acids. Germline CDR1 is MNHEY and CDR2 is SVGEGT.

This clonotype was recorded once. The rearrangement links TRBV12-5 to TRBJ2-1, with D possibly being TRBD2 (6 bases). Trimming stripped 8 bases from V and 6 bases from J, with 17 bases between. CDR1 LGHNT and CDR2 FRNRAP come from the germline V gene. The CDR3 covers 14 residues. CDR3: CASRPPGLSNEQFF. In DNA form, the CDR3 reads TGTGCTAGTCGTCCCCCGGGACTGAGCAATGAGCAGTTCTTC.

The CDR3 DNA sequence: TGTGCCAGCAGCTCCTTACTTCTAGCTTCTGGGGCCAACGTCCTGACTTTC. Its protein product is CASSSLLLASGANVLTF. The V gene is TRBV5-4, the J gene TRBJ2-6; D is possibly TRBD2 (5 bases). The V gene lost 3 bases and the J gene lost 1 base, with 14 bases spanning the gap. Germline V lookup: CDR1 SGHNT, CDR2 YYREEE (reference sequence). This CDR3 contains 17 residues.

The chain carries TRBV12-3 or TRBV12-4 and TRBJ1-5; D ambiguous. The CDR3 is made up of 15 amino acids. V was shortened by 1 base and J by 0 bases, with 7 bases between the two germline ends. Here the CDR3 DNA reads TGTGCCAGCAGTTTAGTCAGCTATAGCAATCAGCCCCAGCATTTT. Residues: CASSLVSYSNQPQHF.

The V and J genes are TRBV19 and TRBJ2-2, with D possibly TRBD1 on 6 matching bases. V shed 3 bases and J shed 2 bases, with 19 bases lying between them. Germline loops: CDR1 LNHDA, CDR2 SQIVND (reference sequence). This CDR3 is built from 18 residues. CDR3 sequence: CASSIILDAQGNTGELFF. In DNA form, the CDR3 reads TGTGCCAGTAGTATTATTCTGGACGCACAGGGAAACACCGGGGAGCTGTTTTTT. Supplemented by reference TRBV19 and TRBJ2-2, the full variable domain reads DGGITQSPKYLFRKEGQNVTLSCEQNLNHDAMYWYRQDPGQGLRLIYYSQIVNDFQKGDIAEGYSVSREKKESFPLTVTSAQKNPTAFYLCASSIILDAQGNTGELFFGEGSRLTVL.

The J gene is TRBJ2-2, the V gene TRBV7-9, with TRBD1 matching 8 bases. The germline gives CDR1 SEHNR, CDR2 FQNEAQ (reference sequence). V was clipped by 3 bases and J by 0 bases; unmatched bases: 12. This CDR3 has 19 amino acids. CDR3 bases: TGTGCCAGCAGCTTCACGGCAGGGGGCGGATCAACGAACACCGGGGAGCTGTTTTTT. Encoded protein: CASSFTAGGGSTNTGELFF. Drawing the rest from reference TRBV7-9 and TRBJ2-2, the complete variable domain is DTGVSQNPRHKITKRGQNVTFRCDPISEHNRLYWYRQTLGQGPEFLTYFQNEAQLEKSRLLSDRFSAERPKGSFSTLEIQRTEQGDSAMYLCASSFTAGGGSTNTGELFFGEGSRLTVL.

The V gene is TRBV4-2, the J gene TRBJ2-7; D is possibly TRBD1 or TRBD2 (5 bases each). V was trimmed by 0 bases and J by 1 base, leaving 16 bases between them. CDR3 length: 17 amino acids. CDR1 and CDR2 (germline): LGHNA, YNFKEQ. The CDR3 here is CASSQEAAQGISYEQYF. The CDR3 region has the DNA TGTGCCAGCAGCCAAGAAGCGGCGCAGGGAATTTCCTACGAGCAGTACTTC.

V gene TRBV7-9 combines with J gene TRBJ1-5, with D unresolved. CDR3 length equals 14 residues. V was pared by 5 bases and J by 3 bases, with 11 bases between. Germline V gene data show CDR1 as SEHNR and CDR2 as FQNEAQ (reference sequence). The CDR3 nucleotides are TGTGCCAGCAGCCTTTTAGGATACAATCAGCCCCAGCATTTT. Translating gives CASSLLGYNQPQHF.

This clonotype was seen once. This chain links TRBV7-2 with TRBJ2-7; TRBD2 matches 7 bases. The germline CDR1 and CDR2 sequences are SGHTA and FQGNSA. J was trimmed by 7 bases and V by 4 bases; bases with no gene match: 7. The CDR3 has 13 residues. CDR3 DNA: TGTGCCAGCAGCTCCAATATCGGGGGGGAGCAGTACTTC. Its protein product is CASSSNIGGEQYF. The whole variable domain, filled in from reference TRBV7-2 and TRBJ2-7, reads GAGVSQSPSNKVTEKGKDVELRCDPISGHTALYWYRQSLGQGLEFLIYFQGNSAPDKSGLPSDRFSAERTGGSVSTLTIQRTQQEDSAVYLCASSSNIGGEQYFGPGTRLTVT.

The chain is built from TRBV3-1 and TRBJ2-1; D may be TRBD1 (5 bases). The CDR3 spans 15 residues. V was shortened by 0 bases and J by 4 bases, with 10 bases between the two germline ends. Germline CDR1 reads LGHDT; CDR2 reads YNNKEL (reference sequence). Written as DNA, the CDR3 is TGTGCCAGCAGCCAAGACTCGCAGGGTTACAATGAGCAGTTCTTC. As protein: CASSQDSQGYNEQFF.

V usage is TRBV20-1 and J usage is TRBJ2-5, with a tentative D call TRBD1 (6 bases). With 4 bases removed from V and 5 bases from J, the gap between germline ends came to 14 bases. The CDR3 extends over 13 amino acids. CDR1 and CDR2 from the germline V gene are DFQATT and SNEGSKA (reference sequence). The DNA for the CDR3 is TGCAGTGCTACGGTCCCAGGGGTGGAGACCCAGTACTTC. Translation: CSATVPGVETQYF.

The chain links TRBV9 to TRBJ2-2; 9 bases line up with TRBD1. Unmatched junction bases numbered 3, after V lost 2 bases and J lost 4 bases. Per the germline V gene, CDR1 is SGDLS and CDR2 is YYNGEE. The CDR3 spans 15 residues. The CDR3 sequence: CASSVGTGSTGELFF. CDR3 bases: TGTGCCAGCAGCGTCGGGACAGGGTCCACCGGGGAGCTGTTTTTT.